This T cell receptor (beta chain) was sequenced during a study of shared clonotypes between healthy human individuals. General observations from the study: Sorted-subset samples were not fully sequenced, rarefaction indicated. A generally larger estimated richness was seen in naive subsets than in memory subsets.

Terminally differentiated effector memory CD45RA+ cells were left out of the naive CD8 fraction, which was CD45RO-negative and positively selected for CCR7. Each donor was a Caucasian adult residing in Nashville, Tennessee. TCRdb's table, derived via immunoSEQ multiplex PCR, lists solely in-frame clones and lacks some. The sample lists about 2.1 million clones; over 85% were seen once. A note on this clone: No antigen is known for it.

This CDR3 spans 14 amino acids. V lost 5 bases to trimming and J lost 5 bases, with 15 bases between them. Germline V lookup: CDR1 SEHNR, CDR2 FQNEAQ (reference sequence). Sequencing was carried out using naive CD8+ T cells from PBMCs. The chain recombines TRBV7-9 with TRBJ2-5; D is possibly TRBD2 (5 bases). The sequence derives from a man aged 18 to 30 in good health. Some clones in this sample may be carry-over from other donors' samples. The CDR3 is CASSDRTQDETQYF. Here the CDR3 DNA reads TGTGCCAGCAGCGACCGGACTCAGGACGAGACCCAGTACTTC.